This TCR beta chain was sequenced during a study of neurological immune-mediated disorders. Germline V gene sequence: CDR1 SGHAT, CDR2 FQNNGV. Deletions cut 1 base from V and 2 bases from J, with 7 bases between. The CDR3 sequence is 14 residues long. This clonotype was counted at least ten times. Using its own MiXCR run on the 5' RACE reads, TCRdb lists one record per CDR3 protein. The sample gives about 46,000 distinct CDR3 sequences, under 2% of which show up once; under 2.5% is in the top ten. The receptor comes from a woman aged 40 to 55 with multiple sclerosis. The sequenced sample consisted of PBMCs. This sequence joins TRBV11-2 and TRBJ2-3, with D hard to call. DNA for the CDR3: TGTGCCAGCAGCTTAGCCGATCCCACAGATACGCAGTATTTT. As protein: CASSLADPTDTQYF.